This TCR beta chain was sequenced during a study of blood T cell repertoires in COVID-19. In the study overall: The origin of the acute and convalescent COVID-19 samples was the United States, Italy and Spain. The cDNA or gDNA used as material had been derived from T cells, B-cell-depleted T cells, or PBMCs.

Original analysis: Amplified reference gene primers provided the basis for estimating nucleated cell counts. TCRdb's table, derived via immunoSEQ multiplex PCR, lists solely in-frame clones and lacks some. That table gives V, J and clone size, and the DNA gave D and trimming. The table includes roughly 87,000 clones, roughly 70% detected once. The length of the CDR3 is 16 residues. CDR1 is SGHTA and CDR2 is FQGNSA in the germline V gene. The V gene end was trimmed by 1 base and the J gene end by 3 bases; junction bases not matched to a gene: 5. The rearrangement uses TRBV7-2 and TRBJ2-3; 9 bases match TRBD2. The TCR was taken from a woman older than 75 with acute or convalescent COVID-19. The sample consisted of peripheral blood. DNA for the CDR3: TGTGCCAGCAGCTTAGTCGGCGGGGGGGGGACAGATACGCAGTATTTT. Amino acid sequence: CASSLVGGGGTDTQYF.